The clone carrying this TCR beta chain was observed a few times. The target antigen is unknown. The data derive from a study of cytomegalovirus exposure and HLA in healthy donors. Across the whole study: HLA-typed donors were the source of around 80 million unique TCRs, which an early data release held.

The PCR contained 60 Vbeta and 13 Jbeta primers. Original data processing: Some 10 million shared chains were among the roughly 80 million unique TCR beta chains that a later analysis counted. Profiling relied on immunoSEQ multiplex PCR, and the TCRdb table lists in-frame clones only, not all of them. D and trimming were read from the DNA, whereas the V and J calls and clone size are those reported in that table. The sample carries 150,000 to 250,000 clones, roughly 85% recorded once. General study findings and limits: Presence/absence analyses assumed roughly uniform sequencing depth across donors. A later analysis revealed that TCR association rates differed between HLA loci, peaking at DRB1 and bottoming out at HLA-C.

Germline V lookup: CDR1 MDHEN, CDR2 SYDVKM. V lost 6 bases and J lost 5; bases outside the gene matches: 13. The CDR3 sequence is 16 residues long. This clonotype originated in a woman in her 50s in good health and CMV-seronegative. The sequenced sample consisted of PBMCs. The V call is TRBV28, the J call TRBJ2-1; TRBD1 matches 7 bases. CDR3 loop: CASRDITGAVHNEQFF. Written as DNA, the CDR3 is TGTGCCAGCAGGGACATAACAGGGGCGGTCCACAATGAGCAGTTCTTC.